A single sample gave rise to the 9 T cell receptor beta chains below, sequenced in a study of early T cells in non-severe SARS-CoV-2 infection. TCRdb reanalysed the 5' RACE reads using MiXCR and keeps one entry per CDR3 protein. The sample includes some 35,000 distinct CDR3 sequences, under 5% of them seen just once. Sequencing input: whole blood. The receptor set was obtained from an adult who was a healthcare worker with PCR-confirmed SARS-CoV-2 infection or an uninfected control (not recorded which).

In regard to this clonotype: With a much larger clone just one base away, this may be a read error. This chain uses TRBV10-3 with TRBJ2-3; D may be TRBD2 (5 bases). The germline V gene encodes CDR1 ENHRY and CDR2 SYGVKD. This CDR3 is built from 15 residues. The ends were cut back, 0 bases at V and 7 bases at J, with 14 bases in the middle. Here the CDR3 reads CAISESSPWRNTQYF. Here the CDR3 DNA reads TGTGCCATCAGTGAGTCTTCCCCCTGGAGGAATACGCAGTATTTT.

This clonotype has a count of ten or more. This sequence joins TRBV6-2 or TRBV6-3 and TRBJ1-6; 7 bases agree with TRBD1. Trimming removed 5 bases from V and 7 bases from J; junction bases left unmatched: 14. The germline gives CDR1 MNHEY, CDR2 SVGEGT. The CDR3 has 17 amino acids. The CDR3 sequence is CASSAYGTVAWNSPLHF. The CDR3 DNA follows: TGTGCCAGCAGTGCCTACGGGACAGTCGCTTGGAATTCACCCCTCCACTTT.

This clonotype was detected many times. The V gene is TRBV11-2, the J gene TRBJ1-4; D uncertain. This CDR3 comprises 16 residues. V lost 1 base and J lost 0, with 9 bases in between. Germline assignment: CDR1 SGHAT and CDR2 FQNNGV. CDR3 sequence reads: CASSLGLGATNEKLFF. CDR3 coding DNA: TGTGCCAGCAGCTTAGGTTTGGGAGCAACTAATGAAAAACTGTTTTTT. The whole variable domain, remainder taken from reference TRBV11-2 and TRBJ1-4, is EAGVAQSPRYKIIEKRQSVAFWCNPISGHATLYWYQQILGQGPKLLIQFQNNGVVDDSQLPKDRFSAERLKGVDSTLKIQPAKLEDSAVYLCASSLGLGATNEKLFFGSGTQLSVL.

This clonotype appeared many times. In DNA form, the CDR3 reads TGCAGCGTGTACGGACTAGCGGGAACCCCAGATACGCAGTATTTT. Amino acid sequence: CSVYGLAGTPDTQYF. This rearrangement joins TRBV29-1 to TRBJ2-3; TRBD2 matches 12 bases. The V segment lost 6 bases and the J segment 4 bases; nucleotides outside the gene matches: 8. The CDR3 sequence is 15 residues long. The germline gives CDR1 SQVTM, CDR2 ANQGSEA.

This clonotype came up many times. The chain carries TRBV4-2 and TRBJ2-7; 7 bases line up with TRBD2. V lost 0 bases, J lost 6 bases, and 8 bases stayed unmatched. The length of the CDR3 is 15 residues. From germline, CDR1 is LGHNA and CDR2 YNFKEQ. CDR3 amino acids: CASSQDGATSSEQYF. The CDR3 nucleotides are TGTGCCAGCAGCCAAGATGGGGCGACTAGCTCCGAGCAGTACTTC.

This clonotype was found many times. The rearrangement links TRBV13 to TRBJ1-1; D is unresolved. The CDR3 spans 12 residues. Germline CDR1 is PRHDT and CDR2 is FYEKMQ (reference sequence). Trimming shortened V by 3 bases and J by 6 bases, and 8 bases separated the two germline ends. CDR3 sequence (DNA): TGTGCCAGCAGCTTGGGTAGGCCTGAAGCTTTCTTT. This translates into CASSLGRPEAFF.

Many counts were recorded for this clonotype. The rearrangement joins TRBV7-2 to TRBJ1-4; D is unresolved. CDR3 length: 15 residues. Trimming stripped 4 bases from V and 0 bases from J, with 9 bases between. Germline V lookup: CDR1 SGHTA, CDR2 FQGNSA. In DNA form, the CDR3 reads TGTGCCAGCAGCTCCCGGTCTTCAACTAATGAAAAACTGTTTTTT. Protein product: CASSSRSSTNEKLFF.

This clonotype came up many times. The chain couples TRBV4-3 to TRBJ1-1, with unresolved D. CDR1 LGHNA and CDR2 YSLEER come from the germline V gene. V lost 0 bases, J lost 4 bases, and 9 bases lay in between. The CDR3 length is 14 residues. CDR3 nucleotides: TGCGCCAGCAGCCAAGATGGGAGCGGCACTGAAGCTTTCTTT. It specifies CASSQDGSGTEAFF.

This chain connects TRBV14 to TRBJ2-7; 9 bases line up with TRBD1. This CDR3 comprises 13 residues. V lost 4 bases and J lost 3; bases outside the gene matches: 1. The germline V gene encodes CDR1 SGHDN and CDR2 FVKESK. The CDR3 DNA is TGTGCCAGCAGCCCGGACAGGGGCTACGAGCAGTACGTC. This gives the protein CASSPDRGYEQYV.